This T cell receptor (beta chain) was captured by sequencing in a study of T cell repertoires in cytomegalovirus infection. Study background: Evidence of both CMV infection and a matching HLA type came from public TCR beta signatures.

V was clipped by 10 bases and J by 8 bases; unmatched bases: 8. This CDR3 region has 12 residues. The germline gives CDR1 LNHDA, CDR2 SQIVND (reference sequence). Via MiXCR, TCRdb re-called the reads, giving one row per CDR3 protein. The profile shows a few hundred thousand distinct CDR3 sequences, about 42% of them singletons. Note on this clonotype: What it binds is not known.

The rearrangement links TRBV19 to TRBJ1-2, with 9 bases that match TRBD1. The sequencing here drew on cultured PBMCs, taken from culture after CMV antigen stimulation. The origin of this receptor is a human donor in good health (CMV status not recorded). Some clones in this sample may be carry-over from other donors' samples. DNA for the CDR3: TGTGCCACGCGACAGGGGGTGGGCGGCTACACCTTC. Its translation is CATRQGVGGYTF.